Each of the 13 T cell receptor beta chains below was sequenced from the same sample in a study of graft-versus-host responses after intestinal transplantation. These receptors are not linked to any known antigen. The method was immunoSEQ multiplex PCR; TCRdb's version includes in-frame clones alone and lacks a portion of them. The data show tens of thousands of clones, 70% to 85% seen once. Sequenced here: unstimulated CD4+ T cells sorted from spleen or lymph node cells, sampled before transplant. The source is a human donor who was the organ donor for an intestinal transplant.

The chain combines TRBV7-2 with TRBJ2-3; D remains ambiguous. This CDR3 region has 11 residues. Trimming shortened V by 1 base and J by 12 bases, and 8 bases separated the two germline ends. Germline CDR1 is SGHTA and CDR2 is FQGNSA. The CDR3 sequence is CASSLESSQYF. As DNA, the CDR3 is TGTGCCAGCAGCTTAGAAAGTTCCCAGTATTTT.

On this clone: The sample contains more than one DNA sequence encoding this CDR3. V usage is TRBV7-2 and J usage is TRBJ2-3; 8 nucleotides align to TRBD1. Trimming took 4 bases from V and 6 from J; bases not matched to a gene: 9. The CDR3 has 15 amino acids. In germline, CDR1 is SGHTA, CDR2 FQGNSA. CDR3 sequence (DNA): TGTGCCAGCAGCTCCGGACAGGGAGGAACGGATACGCAGTATTTT. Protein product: CASSSGQGGTDTQYF.

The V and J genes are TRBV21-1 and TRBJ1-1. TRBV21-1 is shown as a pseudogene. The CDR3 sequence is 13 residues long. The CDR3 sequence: CASTPPPFPEAFF. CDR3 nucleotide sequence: TGTGCCAGCACCCCCCCTCCCTTCCCTGAAGCTTTCTTT.

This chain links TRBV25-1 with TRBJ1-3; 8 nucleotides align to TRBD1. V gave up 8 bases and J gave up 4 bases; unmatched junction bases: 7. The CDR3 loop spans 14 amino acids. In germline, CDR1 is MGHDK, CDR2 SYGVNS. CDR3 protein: CASADRGKGNTIYF. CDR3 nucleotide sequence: TGTGCCAGCGCAGACAGGGGCAAGGGAAACACCATATATTTT.

CDR3 loop: CASSGEVLTDTQYF. The CDR3, as DNA: TGTGCCAGCAGCGGCGAGGTACTCACAGATACGCAGTATTTT. The rearrangement uses TRBV5-6 and TRBJ2-3, with unresolved D. Germline lookup yields CDR1 SGHDT and CDR2 YYEEEE. The germline V and J ends were trimmed by 4 bases and 2 bases, with 11 bases remaining between them. The CDR3 consists of 14 residues.

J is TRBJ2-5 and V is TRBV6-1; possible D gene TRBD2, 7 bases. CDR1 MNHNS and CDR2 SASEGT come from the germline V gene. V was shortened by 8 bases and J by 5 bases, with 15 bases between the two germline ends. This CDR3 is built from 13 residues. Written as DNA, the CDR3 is TGTGCCAGCCTAACTAGGGGGGGGGAGACCCAGTACTTC. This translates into CASLTRGGETQYF.

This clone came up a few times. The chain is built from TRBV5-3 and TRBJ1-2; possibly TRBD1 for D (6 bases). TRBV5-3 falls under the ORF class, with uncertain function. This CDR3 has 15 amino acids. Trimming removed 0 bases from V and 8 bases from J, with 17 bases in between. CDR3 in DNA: TGTGCCAGAAGCTTGGGTTGGCAGGGGCATAAGGGCTACACCTTC. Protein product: CARSLGWQGHKGYTF.

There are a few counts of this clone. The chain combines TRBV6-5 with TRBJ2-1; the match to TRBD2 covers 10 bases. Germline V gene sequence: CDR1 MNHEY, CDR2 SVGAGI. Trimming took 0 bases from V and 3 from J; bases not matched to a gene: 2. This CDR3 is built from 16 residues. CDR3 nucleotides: TGTGCCAGCAGTTACTCGGGACTAGCGAACTACAATGAGCAGTTCTTC. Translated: CASSYSGLANYNEQFF.

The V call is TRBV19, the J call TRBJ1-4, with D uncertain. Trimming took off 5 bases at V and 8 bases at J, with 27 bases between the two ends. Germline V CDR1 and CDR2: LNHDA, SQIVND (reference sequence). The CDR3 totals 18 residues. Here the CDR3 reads CASSPRGLSGLNTEKLFF. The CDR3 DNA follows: TGTGCCAGTAGTCCCCGAGGCCTCTCCGGGCTTAATACGGAAAAACTGTTTTTT. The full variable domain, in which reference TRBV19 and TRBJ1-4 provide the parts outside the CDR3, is DGGITQSPKYLFRKEGQNVTLSCEQNLNHDAMYWYRQDPGQGLRLIYYSQIVNDFQKGDIAEGYSVSREKKESFPLTVTSAQKNPTAFYLCASSPRGLSGLNTEKLFFGSGTQLSVL.

The CDR3 here is CASSLGGQGHYGYTF. Written as DNA, the CDR3 is TGTGCCAGCAGCCTGGGAGGACAGGGTCATTATGGCTACACCTTC. The V gene is TRBV5-4, the J gene TRBJ1-2, with 8 bases identical to TRBD1. J lost 5 bases, V lost 4 bases, and 10 bases had no gene match. The V gene's germline CDR1 is SGHNT and CDR2 YYREEE (reference sequence). The CDR3 is 15 residues long.

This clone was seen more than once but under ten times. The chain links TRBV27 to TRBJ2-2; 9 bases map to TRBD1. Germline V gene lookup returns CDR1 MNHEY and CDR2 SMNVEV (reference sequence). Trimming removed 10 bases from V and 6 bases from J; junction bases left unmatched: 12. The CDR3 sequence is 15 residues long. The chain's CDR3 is CATAGQGPLPGELFF. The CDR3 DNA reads TGTGCCACCGCGGGACAGGGTCCACTACCCGGGGAGCTGTTTTTT.

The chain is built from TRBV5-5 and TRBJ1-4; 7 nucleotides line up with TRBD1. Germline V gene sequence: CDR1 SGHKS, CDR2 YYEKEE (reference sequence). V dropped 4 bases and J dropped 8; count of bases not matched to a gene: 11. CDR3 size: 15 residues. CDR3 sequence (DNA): TGTGCCAGCAGCACCCGGGACAGCAGGGGAGAAAAACTGTTTTTT. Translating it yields CASSTRDSRGEKLFF.

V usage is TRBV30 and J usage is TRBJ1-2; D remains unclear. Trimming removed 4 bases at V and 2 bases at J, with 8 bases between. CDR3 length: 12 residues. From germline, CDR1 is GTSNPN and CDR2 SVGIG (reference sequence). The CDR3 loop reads CAWTGSNYGYTF. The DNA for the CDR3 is TGTGCCTGGACAGGCTCGAACTATGGCTACACCTTC.